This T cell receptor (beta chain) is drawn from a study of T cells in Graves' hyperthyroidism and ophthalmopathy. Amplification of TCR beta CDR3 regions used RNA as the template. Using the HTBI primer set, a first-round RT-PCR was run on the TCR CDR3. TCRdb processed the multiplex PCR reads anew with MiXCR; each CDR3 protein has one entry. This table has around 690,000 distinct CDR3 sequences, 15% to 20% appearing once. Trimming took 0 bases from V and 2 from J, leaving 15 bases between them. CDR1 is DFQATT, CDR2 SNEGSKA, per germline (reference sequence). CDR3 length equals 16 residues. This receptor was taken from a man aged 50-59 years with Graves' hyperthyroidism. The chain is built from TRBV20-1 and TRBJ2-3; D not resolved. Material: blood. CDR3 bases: TGCAGTGCTAGAGATCCGGACGCGATCCCCACAGATACGCAGTATTTT. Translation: CSARDPDAIPTDTQYF.